These 3 T cell receptor beta chains came from one sample sequenced in a study of CD8 T cells in ankylosing spondylitis. TCRdb re-called the 5' RACE reads through MiXCR, storing one row per CDR3 protein. The table shows some 290,000 distinct CDR3 sequences, with roughly 20% occurring only once. Sequenced sample: blood, either unsorted or a sorted T cell fraction (not recorded which). The receptors originated from a male donor with ankylosing spondylitis or in good health (not recorded which).

Many counts were recorded for this clonotype. This chain joins TRBV25-1 and TRBJ2-7; D gene uncertain. The CDR3 spans 13 residues. Trimming pared 5 bases from V and 2 bases from J, leaving 10 bases between. Germline V lookup: CDR1 MGHDK, CDR2 SYGVNS. The CDR3 protein is CASSLSGTYEQYV. CDR3 DNA: TGTGCCAGCAGTTTGTCCGGTACCTACGAGCAGTACGTC.

This clonotype has just a few counts. The chain employs TRBV6-5 and TRBJ2-1; no clear D gene. This CDR3 is built from 12 residues. Germline V gene lookup returns CDR1 MNHEY and CDR2 SVGAGI. V was clipped by 2 bases and J by 9 bases, with 8 bases between them. CDR3 amino acids: CASSYTVGEQFF. The CDR3 nucleotides read TGTGCCAGCAGTTACACGGTCGGTGAGCAGTTCTTC.

This clonotype was observed a few times. The V gene is TRBV29-1, the J gene TRBJ1-2, with unresolved D. The V gene's germline CDR1 is SQVTM and CDR2 ANQGSEA. The ends were cut back, 7 bases at V and 4 bases at J, with 19 bases in the middle. The CDR3 length is 14 residues. The DNA for the CDR3 is TGCAGCGCCTCCGGTGGGATCCGTGGCTATGGCTACACCTTC. Amino acids: CSASGGIRGYGYTF.